This T cell receptor (beta chain) stems from a study of Graves' ophthalmopathy and Graves' hyperthyroidism. Germline CDR1 and CDR2: MGHRA and YSYEKL. The CDR3 length is 16 residues. Trimming stripped 1 base from V and 6 bases from J, with 18 bases between. For repertoire sequencing, the TCR beta CDR3 regions were amplified from RNA transcripts. In the first round, RT-PCR was carried out with HTBI primers, and a multiplex PCR formed the second round. TCRdb re-derived calls from the multiplex PCR reads in MiXCR, one entry per CDR3 protein. This sample has a few hundred thousand distinct CDR3 sequences, with 15% found just once. PBMCs originated in 10 ml of fresh peripheral blood. Ten or more counts support this clonotype.

V gene TRBV4-1 combines with J gene TRBJ1-2; D unclear. The sequenced sample consisted of peripheral blood. The clonotype originates from a woman younger than 30 with stable Graves' hyperthyroidism. CDR3 in amino acids: CASSQGVAFLGHGYTF. The CDR3 bases are TGCGCCAGCAGCCAAGGGGTGGCATTCCTTGGCCATGGCTACACCTTC.